The entry below describes one TCR beta chain. The repertoire was sequenced with immunoSEQ multiplex PCR; TCRdb's copy has only in-frame clones and lacks some. The sample records roughly 150,000 clones, 85% being singletons. Germline V gene sequence: CDR1 SGHTA, CDR2 FQGNSA. This CDR3 contains 16 residues. V was shortened by 1 base and J by 0 bases, with 10 bases between the two germline ends. The data were obtained in a study of cytomegalovirus exposure and HLA in healthy donors. This receptor was obtained from a man aged 25-40 years in good health and CMV-seropositive. What was sequenced was PBMCs. The rearrangement links TRBV7-2 to TRBJ2-1; the D is unclear. CDR3 protein: CASSLVASSSYNEQFF. As DNA, the CDR3 is TGTGCCAGCAGCTTAGTCGCTAGTAGCTCCTACAATGAGCAGTTCTTC.